This T cell receptor beta chain was identified during a study of blood T cell dynamics during melanoma immunotherapy. Regarding the study as a whole: Unlike progressors, later disease-control patients had W3 repertoires gaining clonality or diversity.

On this clone itself: Its matching antigen is unknown.

This CDR3 is built from 13 residues. The germline V gene encodes CDR1 SGDLS and CDR2 YYNGEE. The time point: pre-treatment baseline. Disease control meant complete response, partial response or stable disease at 12 weeks. TCRdb's copy holds only in-frame clones and misses some; the assay was immunoSEQ multiplex PCR. The sample lists 9,000 to 13,000 clones; approximately 89% were seen once. The source was blood, collected from a patient treated with checkpoint blockade. The clonotype originates from a human donor with melanoma. This chain joins TRBV9 and TRBJ2-5; tentatively, D is TRBD1 or TRBD2 (5 bases each). The last part of the DNA fits TRBJ2-7 better; the J call may be wrong. CDR3 region: CASSDGALDEQYF. In DNA form, the CDR3 reads TGTGCCAGCAGCGACGGGGCTCTCGACGAGCAGTACTTC.